The 15 T cell receptor beta chains in this list originate from one sample, sequenced in a study of PD-1 blockade in mismatch repair-deficient tumors. TCRdb keeps only in-frame clones here, not all; method: immunoSEQ multiplex PCR. The sample has fewer than 100,000 clones; roughly 80% are singletons. The sample consisted of peripheral blood, taken 12 weeks after starting pembrolizumab. These receptors came from an adult with mismatch repair-deficient cancer.

This clone has just one count. The gene calls are TRBV7-3 and TRBJ2-3; no firm D call. V was pared by 3 bases and J by 2 bases, with 9 bases between. Germline lookup yields CDR1 SGHTA and CDR2 FQGTGA. The CDR3 extends over 14 amino acids. CDR3 in DNA: TGTGCCAGCAGCTTCTATCCACACACAGATACGCAGTATTTT. Translation gives CASSFYPHTDTQYF.

As DNA, the CDR3 is TGTGCCAGCAGCTTAGGACAAAACTACGAGCAGTACTTC. Translating gives CASSLGQNYEQYF. The V and J genes are TRBV7-6 and TRBJ2-7, with no clear D. Trimming left V 1 base short and J 3 bases short, with 7 bases between. This CDR3 comprises 13 residues. From germline, CDR1 is SGHVS and CDR2 FNYEAQ. Full variable domain (outside the CDR3, taken from reference TRBV7-6 and TRBJ2-7): GAGVSQSPRYKVTKRGQDVALRCDPISGHVSLYWYRQALGQGPEFLTYFNYEAQQDKSGLPNDRFSAERPEGSISTLTIQRTEQRDSAMYRCASSLGQNYEQYFGPGTRLTVT.

This clone was found a few times. This CDR3 is CASSFSGEKLFF. The CDR3 nucleotides are TGCGCCAGCAGCTTTTCGGGGGAAAAACTGTTTTTT. The chain is built from TRBV5-1 and TRBJ1-4; D unclear. The CDR3 totals 12 residues. V shed 2 bases and J shed 8 bases, with 7 bases lying between them. Germline assignment: CDR1 SGHRS and CDR2 YFSETQ.

This clone was counted a single time. The chain joins TRBV19 to TRBJ2-1, with 12 positions matching TRBD2. The CDR3 loop spans 19 amino acids. Losses at the gene ends were 1 base for V and 4 bases for J; bases not matched to a gene: 11. Germline V gene lookup returns CDR1 LNHDA and CDR2 SQIVND (reference sequence). CDR3 in DNA: TGTGCCAGTAGTATAGGCCCAAGGGGCGGACTAGCGGGGTACAATGAGCAGTTCTTC. This gives the protein CASSIGPRGGLAGYNEQFF.

The V call is TRBV11-3, the J call TRBJ2-7; 7 positions match TRBD2. Germline V gene lookup returns CDR1 SGHNT and CDR2 YENEEA. The CDR3 totals 14 residues. V dropped 4 bases and J dropped 1; count of bases not matched to a gene: 4. CDR3 amino acids: CASSSGGGSYEQYF. CDR3 sequence (DNA): TGTGCCAGCAGCTCCGGGGGAGGGTCCTACGAGCAGTACTTC.

The chain has TRBV21-1 and TRBJ2-3; the table's D call of TRBD2 was not tested on the DNA. TRBV21-1 constitutes a pseudogene. This CDR3 region has 16 residues. CDR3 loop: CASSATASGFTDTQYF. CDR3 DNA sequence: TGTGCCAGCAGTGCCACAGCTAGCGGGTTCACAGATACGCAGTATTTT.

This chain uses TRBV7-2 with TRBJ1-1; weak D call: TRBD1 (6 bases). The ends were cut back, 5 bases at V and 7 bases at J, with 14 bases in the middle. The germline CDR1 and CDR2 sequences are SGHTA and FQGNSA. The CDR3 length is 13 residues. CDR3 amino acids: CASSLTGMGEAFF. The CDR3 DNA sequence: TGTGCCAGCAGCCTCACAGGGATGGGTGAAGCTTTCTTT.

The V gene is TRBV11-3, the J gene TRBJ2-1; 8 positions agree with TRBD2. J was trimmed by 9 bases and V by 5 bases; bases with no gene match: 6. Germline V CDR1 and CDR2: SGHNT, YENEEA. This CDR3 has 13 amino acids. CDR3 DNA: TGTGCCAGCAGCGGTGGCGGGAGGATTGAGCAGTTCTTC. Amino acid sequence: CASSGGGRIEQFF. The whole variable domain, filled in from reference TRBV11-3 and TRBJ2-1, reads EAGVVQSPRYKIIEKKQPVAFWCNPISGHNTLYWYLQNLGQGPELLIRYENEEAVDDSQLPKDRFSAERLKGVDSTLKIQPAELGDSAVYLCASSGGGRIEQFFGPGTRLTVL.

This clone has a handful of counts. The chain recombines TRBV5-4 with TRBJ1-5, with TRBD1 as a possible D gene (5 bases). CDR1 and CDR2 (germline): SGHNT, YYREEE (reference sequence). V lost 5 bases, J lost 5 bases, and 11 bases lay in between. CDR3 length: 13 residues. The CDR3 coding sequence is TGTGCCAGCAGTATAGGGGAGGATCAGCCCCAGCATTTT. Amino acid sequence: CASSIGEDQPQHF.

This chain links TRBV15 with TRBJ1-2; D is undetermined. Trimming pared 9 bases from V and 1 base from J, leaving 15 bases between. Looked up from germline, CDR1 is LNHNV and CDR2 is YYDKDF (reference sequence). This CDR3 contains 14 residues. The CDR3 is CATNDGGSNYGYTF. In DNA form, the CDR3 reads TGTGCCACGAACGACGGAGGGAGTAACTATGGCTACACCTTC.

The chain carries TRBV11-2 and TRBJ2-2, with D possibly called TRBD1 or TRBD2 (5 bases each). This CDR3 comprises 16 residues. Germline CDR1 reads SGHAT; CDR2 reads FQNNGV. Trimming shortened V by 7 bases and J by 5 bases, and 20 bases separated the two germline ends. CDR3 DNA: TGTGCCAGCACCCCCTGGGGACGTGGGAGTACCGGGGAGCTGTTTTTT. This sequence encodes CASTPWGRGSTGELFF. Variable domain in full (rest from reference TRBV11-2 and TRBJ2-2): EAGVAQSPRYKIIEKRQSVAFWCNPISGHATLYWYQQILGQGPKLLIQFQNNGVVDDSQLPKDRFSAERLKGVDSTLKIQPAKLEDSAVYLCASTPWGRGSTGELFFGEGSRLTVL.

This clone was picked up one time. This rearrangement joins TRBV19 to TRBJ2-5, with TRBD1 as a possible D gene (7 bases). V lost 6 bases to trimming and J lost 4 bases, with 18 bases between them. CDR1 is LNHDA, CDR2 SQIVND, per germline (reference sequence). The CDR3 runs 15 residues. The CDR3 sequence is CASSAAGGGVETQYF. The CDR3 bases are TGTGCCAGTAGCGCCGCAGGGGGAGGAGTAGAGACCCAGTACTTC.

V usage is TRBV5-1 and J usage is TRBJ2-1; 9 nucleotides agree with TRBD2. Germline values: CDR1 SGHRS, CDR2 YFSETQ. The CDR3 extends over 16 amino acids. Unmatched junction bases numbered 8, after V lost 0 bases and J lost 7 bases. Here the CDR3 DNA reads TGCGCCAGCAGCTTGGCCGCAGCGGGAGGAGGTAATGAGCAGTTCTTC. Residues: CASSLAAAGGGNEQFF.

This chain links TRBV9 with TRBJ2-4; 8 bases agree with TRBD1. CDR3 length equals 16 residues. The J segment lost 6 bases and the V segment lost 3 bases, leaving 11 bases of the junction unmatched. Looked up from germline, CDR1 is SGDLS and CDR2 is YYNGEE. CDR3 sequence (DNA): TGTGCCAGCAGCGGAGATTGGACAGGGAACGGAAACATTCAGTACTTC. Translating it yields CASSGDWTGNGNIQYF.

In its sample, this clone was seen a few times. This chain connects TRBV19 to TRBJ2-2; 9 nucleotides align to TRBD1. Unmatched junction bases numbered 8, after V lost 4 bases and J lost 5 bases. Germline CDR1 LNHDA, CDR2 SQIVND (reference sequence). The CDR3 loop spans 16 amino acids. The chain's CDR3 is CASSSRDRVGTGELFF. For the CDR3, the DNA is TGTGCCAGTAGTAGCCGGGACAGGGTAGGGACCGGGGAGCTGTTTTTT.